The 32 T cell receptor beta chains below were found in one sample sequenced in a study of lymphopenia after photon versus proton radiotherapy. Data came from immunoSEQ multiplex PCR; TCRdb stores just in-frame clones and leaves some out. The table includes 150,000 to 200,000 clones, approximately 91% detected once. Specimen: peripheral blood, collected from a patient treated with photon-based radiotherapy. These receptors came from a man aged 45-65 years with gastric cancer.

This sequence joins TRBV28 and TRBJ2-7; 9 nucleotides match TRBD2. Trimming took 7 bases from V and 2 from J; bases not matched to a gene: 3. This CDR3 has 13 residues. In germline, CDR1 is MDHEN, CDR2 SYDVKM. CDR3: CASMPSGTYEQYF. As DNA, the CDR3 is TGTGCCAGCATGCCTAGCGGGACCTACGAGCAGTACTTC.

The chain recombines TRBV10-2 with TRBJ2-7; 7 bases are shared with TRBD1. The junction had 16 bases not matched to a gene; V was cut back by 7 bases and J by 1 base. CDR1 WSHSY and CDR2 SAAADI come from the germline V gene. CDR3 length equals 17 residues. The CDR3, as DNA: TGCGCCAGCAAACACCTCACCGGGACAGCAGGATCCTACGAGCAGTACTTC. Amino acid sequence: CASKHLTGTAGSYEQYF.

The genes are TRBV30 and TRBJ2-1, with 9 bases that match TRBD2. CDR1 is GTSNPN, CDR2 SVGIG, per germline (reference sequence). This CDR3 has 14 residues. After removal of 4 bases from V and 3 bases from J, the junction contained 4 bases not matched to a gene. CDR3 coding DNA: TGTGCCTGGAAAGGGACTAGCCTCTACAATGAGCAGTTCTTC. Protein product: CAWKGTSLYNEQFF.

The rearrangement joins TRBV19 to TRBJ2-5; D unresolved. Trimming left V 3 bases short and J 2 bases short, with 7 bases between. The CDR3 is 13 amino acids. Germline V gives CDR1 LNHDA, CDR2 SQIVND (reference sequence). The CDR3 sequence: CASSIWRQETQYF. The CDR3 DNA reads TGTGCCAGTAGTATTTGGCGGCAAGAGACCCAGTACTTC.

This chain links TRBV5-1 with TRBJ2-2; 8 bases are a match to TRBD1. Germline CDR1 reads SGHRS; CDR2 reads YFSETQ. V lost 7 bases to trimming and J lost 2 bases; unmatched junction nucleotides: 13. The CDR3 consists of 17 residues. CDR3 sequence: CASLEYSTGDNTGELFF. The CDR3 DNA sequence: TGCGCCAGCCTAGAATACTCGACAGGGGATAACACCGGGGAGCTGTTTTTT.

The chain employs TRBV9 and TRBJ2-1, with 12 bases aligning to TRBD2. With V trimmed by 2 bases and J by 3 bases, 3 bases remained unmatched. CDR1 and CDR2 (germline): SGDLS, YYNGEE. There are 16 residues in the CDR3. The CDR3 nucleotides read TGTGCCAGCAGCGTCGGACTAGCGGGAAACTACAATGAGCAGTTCTTC. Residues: CASSVGLAGNYNEQFF.

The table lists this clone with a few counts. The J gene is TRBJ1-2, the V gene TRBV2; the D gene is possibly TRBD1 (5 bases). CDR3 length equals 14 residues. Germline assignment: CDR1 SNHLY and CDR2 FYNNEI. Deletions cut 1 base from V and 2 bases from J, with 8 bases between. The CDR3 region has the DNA TGTGCCAGCAGTGAAGAAGGGGAGAACTATGGCTACACCTTC. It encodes CASSEEGENYGYTF.

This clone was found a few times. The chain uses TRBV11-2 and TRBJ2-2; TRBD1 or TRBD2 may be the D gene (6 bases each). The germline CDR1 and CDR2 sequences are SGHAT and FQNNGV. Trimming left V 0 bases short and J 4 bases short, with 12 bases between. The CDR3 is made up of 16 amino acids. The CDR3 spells CASSLDGKGGTGELFF. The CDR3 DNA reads TGTGCCAGCAGCTTAGATGGGAAGGGGGGCACCGGGGAGCTGTTTTTT. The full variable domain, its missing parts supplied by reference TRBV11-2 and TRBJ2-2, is EAGVAQSPRYKIIEKRQSVAFWCNPISGHATLYWYQQILGQGPKLLIQFQNNGVVDDSQLPKDRFSAERLKGVDSTLKIQPAKLEDSAVYLCASSLDGKGGTGELFFGEGSRLTVL.

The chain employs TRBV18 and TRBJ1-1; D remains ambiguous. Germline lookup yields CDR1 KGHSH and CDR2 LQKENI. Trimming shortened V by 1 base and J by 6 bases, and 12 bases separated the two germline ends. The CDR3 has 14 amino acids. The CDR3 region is CASSPRAGSAEAFF. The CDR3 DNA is TGTGCCAGCTCACCACGGGCCGGATCTGCTGAAGCTTTCTTT.

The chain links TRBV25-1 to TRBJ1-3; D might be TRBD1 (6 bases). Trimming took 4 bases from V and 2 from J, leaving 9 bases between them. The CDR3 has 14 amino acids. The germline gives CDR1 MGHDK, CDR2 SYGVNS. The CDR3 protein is CASSAQGPGNTIYF. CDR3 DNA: TGTGCCAGCAGTGCACAGGGCCCTGGAAACACCATATATTTT.

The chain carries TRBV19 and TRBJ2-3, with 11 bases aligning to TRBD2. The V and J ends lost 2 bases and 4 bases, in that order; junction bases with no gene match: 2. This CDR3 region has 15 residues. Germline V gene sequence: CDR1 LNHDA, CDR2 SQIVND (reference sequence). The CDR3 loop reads CASSITSGRSDTQYF. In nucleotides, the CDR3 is TGTGCCAGTAGTATAACTAGCGGGAGATCAGATACGCAGTATTTT.

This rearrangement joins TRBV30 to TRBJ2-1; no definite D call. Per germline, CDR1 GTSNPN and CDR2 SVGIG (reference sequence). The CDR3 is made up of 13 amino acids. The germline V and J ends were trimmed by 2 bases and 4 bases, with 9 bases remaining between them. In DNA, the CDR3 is TGTGCCTGGAGTCCCCGGGCGTACAATGAGCAGTTCTTC. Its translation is CAWSPRAYNEQFF.

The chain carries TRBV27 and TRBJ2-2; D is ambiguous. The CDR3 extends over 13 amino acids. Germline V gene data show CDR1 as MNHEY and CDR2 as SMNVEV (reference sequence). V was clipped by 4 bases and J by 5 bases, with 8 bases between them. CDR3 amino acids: CASSWTNTGELFF. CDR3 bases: TGTGCCAGCAGTTGGACCAATACCGGGGAGCTGTTTTTT.

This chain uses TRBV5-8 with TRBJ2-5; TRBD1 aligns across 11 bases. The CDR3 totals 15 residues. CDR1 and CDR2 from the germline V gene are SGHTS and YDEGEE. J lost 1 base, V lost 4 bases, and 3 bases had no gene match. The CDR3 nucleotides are TGTGCCAGCAGCGTAGGGACAGGGGGCCAAGAGACCCAGTACTTC. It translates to CASSVGTGGQETQYF.

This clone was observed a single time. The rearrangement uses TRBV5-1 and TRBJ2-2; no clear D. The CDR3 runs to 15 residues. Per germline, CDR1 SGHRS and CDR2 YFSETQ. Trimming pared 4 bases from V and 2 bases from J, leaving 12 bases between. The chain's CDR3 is CASSPGSFNTGELFF. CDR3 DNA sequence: TGCGCCAGCAGCCCCGGCTCTTTTAACACCGGGGAGCTGTTTTTT. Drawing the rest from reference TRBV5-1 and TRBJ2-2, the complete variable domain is KAGVTQTPRYLIKTRGQQVTLSCSPISGHRSVSWYQQTPGQGLQFLFEYFSETQRNKGNFPGRFSGRQFSNSRSEMNVSTLELGDSALYLCASSPGSFNTGELFFGEGSRLTVL.

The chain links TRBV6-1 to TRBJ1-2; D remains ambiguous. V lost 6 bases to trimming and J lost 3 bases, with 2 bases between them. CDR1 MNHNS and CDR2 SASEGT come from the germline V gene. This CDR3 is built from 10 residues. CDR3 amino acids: CASSYYGYTF. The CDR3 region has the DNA TGTGCCAGCAGCTACTATGGCTACACCTTC.

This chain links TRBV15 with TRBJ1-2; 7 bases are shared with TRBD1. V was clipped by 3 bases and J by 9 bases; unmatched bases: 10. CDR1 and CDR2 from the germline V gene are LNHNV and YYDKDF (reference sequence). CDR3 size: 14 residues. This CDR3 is CATSSLTGAPSYTF. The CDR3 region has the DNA TGTGCCACCAGCAGCCTAACAGGGGCCCCTAGCTACACCTTC.

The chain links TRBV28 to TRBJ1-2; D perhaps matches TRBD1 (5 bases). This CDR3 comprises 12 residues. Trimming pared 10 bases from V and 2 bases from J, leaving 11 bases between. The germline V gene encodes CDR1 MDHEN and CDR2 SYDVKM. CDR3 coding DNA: TGTGCCATCCGGGACGGAAACTATGGCTACACCTTC. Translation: CAIRDGNYGYTF.

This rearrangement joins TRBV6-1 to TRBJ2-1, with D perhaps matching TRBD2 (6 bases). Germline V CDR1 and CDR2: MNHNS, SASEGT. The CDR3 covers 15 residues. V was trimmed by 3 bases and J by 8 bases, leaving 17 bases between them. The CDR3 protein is CASSESSGRVHEQFF. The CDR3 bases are TGTGCCAGCAGTGAGTCCAGCGGGCGAGTCCATGAGCAGTTCTTC.

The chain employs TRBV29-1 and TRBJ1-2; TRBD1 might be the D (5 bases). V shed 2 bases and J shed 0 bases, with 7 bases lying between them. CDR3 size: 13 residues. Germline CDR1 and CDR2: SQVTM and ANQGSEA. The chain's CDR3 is CSVELTANYGYTF. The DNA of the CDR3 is TGCAGCGTTGAACTGACAGCTAACTATGGCTACACCTTC.

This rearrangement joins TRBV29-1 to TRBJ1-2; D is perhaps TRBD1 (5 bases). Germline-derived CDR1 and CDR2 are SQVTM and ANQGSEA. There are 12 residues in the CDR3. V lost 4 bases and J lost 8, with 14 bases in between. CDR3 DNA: TGCAGCGTTGTCAGGGTAGCAGGCGGCTACACCTTC. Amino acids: CSVVRVAGGYTF.

CDR3 loop: CASSLRPGTYEQYF. DNA for the CDR3: TGTGCCAGCAGCTTAAGGCCCGGGACCTACGAGCAGTACTTC. The chain recombines TRBV7-9 with TRBJ2-7; tentative D call: TRBD2 (5 bases). The CDR3 runs to 14 residues. Between the trimmed V and J ends, which lost 2 bases and 2 bases, there was a span of 10 bases. Germline CDR1 SEHNR, CDR2 FQNEAQ (reference sequence).

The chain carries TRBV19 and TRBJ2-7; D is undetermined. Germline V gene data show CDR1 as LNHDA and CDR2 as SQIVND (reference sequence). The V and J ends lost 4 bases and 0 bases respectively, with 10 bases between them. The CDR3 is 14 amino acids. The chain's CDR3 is CASSKVRTSYEQYF. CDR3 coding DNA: TGTGCCAGTAGTAAGGTCCGGACCTCCTACGAGCAGTACTTC.

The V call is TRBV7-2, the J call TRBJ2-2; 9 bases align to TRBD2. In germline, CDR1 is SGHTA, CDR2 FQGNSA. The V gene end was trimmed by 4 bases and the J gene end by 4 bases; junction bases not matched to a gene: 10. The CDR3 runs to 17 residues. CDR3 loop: CASSSQRGAGGTGELFF. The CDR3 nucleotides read TGTGCCAGCAGCTCACAGCGGGGAGCGGGAGGCACCGGGGAGCTGTTTTTT.

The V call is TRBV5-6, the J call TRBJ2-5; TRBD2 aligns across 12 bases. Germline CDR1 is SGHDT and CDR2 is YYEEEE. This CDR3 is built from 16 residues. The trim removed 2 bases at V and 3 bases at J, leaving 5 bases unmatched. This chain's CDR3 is CASSLWSSGREETQYF. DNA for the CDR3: TGTGCCAGCAGCTTATGGTCTAGCGGGAGGGAAGAGACCCAGTACTTC.

CDR3 sequence (DNA): TGTGCCAGTGCTCCGGGACAGAGGGTCGAGCAGTACTTC. Translating it yields CASAPGQRVEQYF. The gene calls are TRBV19 and TRBJ2-7; 7 bases are a match to TRBD1. V lost 8 bases to trimming and J lost 6 bases; unmatched junction nucleotides: 10. The CDR3 runs to 13 residues. Germline assignment: CDR1 LNHDA and CDR2 SQIVND (reference sequence).

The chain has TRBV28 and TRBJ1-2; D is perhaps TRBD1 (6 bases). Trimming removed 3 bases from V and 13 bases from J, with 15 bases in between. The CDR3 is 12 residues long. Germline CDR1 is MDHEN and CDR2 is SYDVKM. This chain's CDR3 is CASSFMATGFTF. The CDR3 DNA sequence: TGTGCCAGCAGTTTTATGGCAACAGGGTTCACCTTC.

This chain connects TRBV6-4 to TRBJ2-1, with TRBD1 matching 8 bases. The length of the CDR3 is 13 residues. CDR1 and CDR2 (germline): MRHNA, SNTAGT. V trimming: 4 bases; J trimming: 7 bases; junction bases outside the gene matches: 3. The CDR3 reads CASSGQGLNEQFF. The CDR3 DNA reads TGTGCCAGCAGTGGACAGGGGTTGAATGAGCAGTTCTTC.

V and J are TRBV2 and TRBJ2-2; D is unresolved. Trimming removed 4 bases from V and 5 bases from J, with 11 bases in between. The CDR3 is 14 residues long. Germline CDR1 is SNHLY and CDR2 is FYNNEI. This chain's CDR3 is CASSVVPRTGELFF. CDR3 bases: TGTGCCAGCAGTGTGGTCCCTAGGACCGGGGAGCTGTTTTTT.

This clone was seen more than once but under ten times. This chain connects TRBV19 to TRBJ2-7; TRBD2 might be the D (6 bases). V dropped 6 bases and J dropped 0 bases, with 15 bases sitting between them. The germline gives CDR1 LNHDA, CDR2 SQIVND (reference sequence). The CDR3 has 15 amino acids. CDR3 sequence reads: CASRERAGSSYEQYF. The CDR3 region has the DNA TGTGCCAGTAGGGAGCGGGCGGGGAGCTCCTACGAGCAGTACTTC.

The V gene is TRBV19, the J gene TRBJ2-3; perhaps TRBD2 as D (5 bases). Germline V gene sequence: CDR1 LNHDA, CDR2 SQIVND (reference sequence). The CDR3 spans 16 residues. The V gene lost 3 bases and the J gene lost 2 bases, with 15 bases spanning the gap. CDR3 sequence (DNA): TGTGCCAGTAGTATCGGAGCGGCCCCGAACACAGATACGCAGTATTTT. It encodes CASSIGAAPNTDTQYF.

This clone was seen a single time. CDR3 sequence reads: CASSPTSGRVNEQFF. CDR3 DNA sequence: TGTGCCAGCAGTCCGACTAGCGGGAGGGTAAATGAGCAGTTCTTC. V gene TRBV6-6 combines with J gene TRBJ2-1; 14 bases are shared with TRBD2. Unmatched junction bases numbered 4, after V lost 5 bases and J lost 7 bases. The CDR3 has 15 residues. Germline V gene lookup returns CDR1 MNHNY and CDR2 SVGAGI (reference sequence).